A selection of T cell receptor beta chains follows, all from one sample in a study of shared clonotypes between healthy human individuals. TCRdb's table, derived via immunoSEQ multiplex PCR, lists solely in-frame clones and lacks some. The table has 950,000 to 1,200,000 clones, approximately 75% seen once. The source material was memory CD4+ T cells from PBMCs. The receptors stem from a man between 18 and 29 years old in good health. Some clones in this sample may be carry-over from other donors' samples. Both conserved end residues are part of each CDR3. D genes are given only for firm matches. Some rows have no size entry. The others give once, few or many, or a class for an expanded clone.

j_call clone_size d_call v_call cdr3_nt cdr3_aa
TRBJ1-1 NA NA TRBV28 TGTGCCAGCAGGCCCGGTCAGGGAACTGAAGCTTTCTTT CASRPGQGTEAFF
TRBJ2-7 NA NA TRBV6-1 TGTGCCAGCAGTGAAATGAGGGCTAGCGAGCAGTACTTC CASSEMRASEQYF
TRBJ2-7 NA NA TRBV23-1 TGCGCCAGCAGTCATGGCGCCAGGCCCTACGAGCAGTACTTC CASSHGARPYEQYF
TRBJ1-1 once NA TRBV5-4 TGTGCCAGCAGCATAACAAACAACGAGGGTGAAGCTTTCTTT CASSITNNEGEAFF
TRBJ2-5 NA TRBD2 TRBV30 TGTGCCTGGATTGACAAGACTAGCGGGAGGGAGACCCAGTACTTC CAWIDKTSGRETQYF
TRBJ2-4 NA NA TRBV11-3 TGTGCCAGCAGCTTATCGGGAAACATTCAGTACTTC CASSLSGNIQYF
TRBJ2-7 NA TRBD2 TRBV4-1 TGCGCCAGCAGCCAAGAACCTAGCGGGAGGCAGAGGGAGCAGTACTTC CASSQEPSGRQREQYF
TRBJ2-2 NA TRBD1 TRBV5-1 TGCGCCAGCAGCGGACAGGGTTTTACCGGGGAGCTGTTTTTT CASSGQGFTGELFF
TRBJ2-2 few NA TRBV9 TGTGCCAGCAGCGTAGCGACCGGGGAGCTGTTTTTT CASSVATGELFF
TRBJ2-5 few NA TRBV7-9 TGTGCCAGCAGCCGTCTAGCTAACCAAGAGACCCAGTACTTC CASSRLANQETQYF
TRBJ1-2 NA NA TRBV7-2 TGTGCCAGCAGCCCCCAGTCCGGGGACTTTTATGGCTACACCTTC CASSPQSGDFYGYTF
TRBJ2-5 few NA TRBV5-6 TGTGCCAGCAGCTTCGGACAATGGGAGACCCAGTACTTC CASSFGQWETQYF
TRBJ2-5 NA NA TRBV18 TGTGCCATCTCCCTTGTCGGGGGCCAAGAGACCCAGTACTTC CAISLVGGQETQYF
TRBJ2-4 once NA TRBV5-1 TGCGCCAGTGAGAGACTAGTAAAAAACATTCAGTACTTC CASERLVKNIQYF
TRBJ2-7 NA TRBD2 TRBV7-2 TGTGCCAGCAGCTTTCAACTAGCGGGAGGATACTCCTACGAGCAGTACTTC CASSFQLAGGYSYEQYF
TRBJ2-3 NA TRBD1 TRBV27 TGTGCCAGCAGTTTAAGGGGGACAGCTAGCACAGATACGCAGTATTTT CASSLRGTASTDTQYF
TRBJ1-2 NA NA TRBV7-9 TGTGCCAGCAGCCCCCGTCCCTATGGCTACACCTTC CASSPRPYGYTF
TRBJ1-1 NA NA TRBV27 TGTGCCAGCAGGCCCCCGATACCGAACACTGAAGCTTTCTTT CASRPPIPNTEAFF